The 30 T cell receptor beta chains below were found in one sample sequenced in a study of identical twins. TCRdb fed the 5' RACE reads into MiXCR, producing one record per CDR3 protein. Altogether 200,000 to 250,000 distinct CDR3 sequences are present, 6% to 7% being singletons, with the ten largest covering about 15%. These same records also appear under a second study, on T cells expressing NK-cell markers.

The sample taken for sequencing was CD8+ T cells sorted from blood. Receptors originate from a woman aged 18-29 years in good health.

This clonotype was recorded at least ten times. This chain joins TRBV20-1 and TRBJ1-6; TRBD1 aligns across 9 bases. V gave up 6 bases and J gave up 8 bases; unmatched junction bases: 17. There are 17 residues in the CDR3. The germline CDR1 and CDR2 sequences are DFQATT and SNEGSKA (reference sequence). The CDR3 nucleotides read TGCAGTGCCTTAAATCTGAACCGGGACAGGGATGATTCACCCCTCCACTTT. Translating it yields CSALNLNRDRDDSPLHF.

The chain employs TRBV30 and TRBJ2-1; tentative D call: TRBD1 (5 bases). Trimming removed 0 bases at V and 8 bases at J, with 17 bases between. The length of the CDR3 is 15 residues. Per the germline V gene, CDR1 is GTSNPN and CDR2 is SVGIG (reference sequence). CDR3 sequence reads: CAWSVIGALGDEQFF. In DNA form, the CDR3 reads TGTGCCTGGAGTGTTATAGGGGCCCTGGGCGATGAGCAGTTCTTC.

This clonotype was picked up many times. The V gene is TRBV10-3, the J gene TRBJ1-2; 10 nucleotides align to TRBD1. V lost 5 bases to trimming and J lost 4 bases; unmatched junction nucleotides: 4. The CDR3 runs to 14 residues. Germline V CDR1 and CDR2: ENHRY, SYGVKD. DNA for the CDR3: TGTGCCATCAGTAAGACAGGGGGCGTCTATGGCTACACCTTC. Translating gives CAISKTGGVYGYTF.

This clonotype was seen ten or more times. This chain links TRBV7-9 with TRBJ2-5, with 7 bases fitting TRBD2. The CDR3 is made up of 16 amino acids. V dropped 4 bases and J dropped 0; count of bases not matched to a gene: 8. CDR1 is SEHNR and CDR2 is FQNEAQ in the germline V gene (reference sequence). This chain's CDR3 is CASSSGDYVYQETQYF. The CDR3 DNA follows: TGTGCCAGCAGCTCGGGGGACTATGTGTACCAAGAGACCCAGTACTTC.

The V call is TRBV4-1, the J call TRBJ2-3, with 9 positions matching TRBD2. Germline V gene sequence: CDR1 MGHRA, CDR2 YSYEKL. V was pared by 4 bases and J by 5 bases, with 7 bases of the junction left unmatched. This CDR3 comprises 15 residues. Here the CDR3 reads CASSRQRGEEDTQYF. As DNA, the CDR3 is TGCGCCAGCAGCCGCCAGCGGGGGGAGGAAGATACGCAGTATTTT.

This chain uses TRBV6-1 with TRBJ1-4; 7 bases are shared with TRBD1. Per the germline V gene, CDR1 is MNHNS and CDR2 is SASEGT. The CDR3 consists of 15 residues. V was clipped by 6 bases and J by 7 bases; unmatched bases: 11. CDR3 sequence (DNA): TGTGCCAGCAGCCCGAAGACAGGGTTTGGTGAAAAACTGTTTTTT. Residues: CASSPKTGFGEKLFF.

This clonotype has just a few counts. The rearrangement links TRBV20-1 to TRBJ2-1; TRBD2 matches 11 bases. V lost 3 bases and J lost 0; bases outside the gene matches: 13. The CDR3 covers 19 residues. CDR1 is DFQATT and CDR2 is SNEGSKA in the germline V gene (reference sequence). The CDR3 DNA is TGCAGTGCTAGGGGAAACCTAGCGGGAGGTCGAAGCTCCTACAATGAGCAGTTCTTC. Translation: CSARGNLAGGRSSYNEQFF.

V gene TRBV5-1 combines with J gene TRBJ2-5; TRBD2 matches 13 bases. V shed 0 bases and J 2 bases; nucleotides not matched to a gene: 1. This CDR3 is 16 amino acids long. Germline loops: CDR1 SGHRS, CDR2 YFSETQ. The CDR3: CASSLGTSGSQETQYF. CDR3 nucleotides: TGCGCCAGCAGCTTGGGGACTAGCGGGAGTCAAGAGACCCAGTACTTC.

This clonotype was recorded a few times. V gene TRBV6-2 or TRBV6-3 combines with J gene TRBJ2-7, with 7 bases that match TRBD1. Germline V gene lookup returns CDR1 MNHEY and CDR2 SVGEGT. V was pared by 6 bases and J by 5 bases, with 7 bases of the junction left unmatched. The CDR3 spans 13 residues. The chain's CDR3 is CASSIQGRDEQYF. CDR3 bases: TGTGCCAGCAGCATACAGGGGCGGGACGAGCAGTACTTC.

This clonotype was counted a few times. V gene TRBV11-2 combines with J gene TRBJ2-5; D could derive from TRBD1 or TRBD2 (5 bases each). Deletions cut 5 bases from V and 0 bases from J, with 19 bases between. Germline V CDR1 and CDR2: SGHAT, FQNNGV. CDR3 length: 17 residues. CDR3 in amino acids: CASSKVFGTPYQETQYF. Written as DNA, the CDR3 is TGTGCCAGCAGCAAAGTATTTGGGACGCCGTACCAAGAGACCCAGTACTTC.

This chain joins TRBV9 and TRBJ2-7, with 11 positions matching TRBD1. The CDR3 length is 15 residues. Germline CDR1 SGDLS, CDR2 YYNGEE. J lost 4 bases, V lost 0 bases, and 3 bases had no gene match. The CDR3 sequence is CASSVGGTGGYEQYF. The CDR3 region has the DNA TGTGCCAGCAGCGTAGGGGGGACAGGGGGATACGAGCAGTACTTC.

V gene TRBV20-1 combines with J gene TRBJ1-5, with 7 positions matching TRBD1. Trimming removed 3 bases from V and 0 bases from J; junction bases left unmatched: 8. The CDR3 is 16 residues long. Germline values: CDR1 DFQATT, CDR2 SNEGSKA (reference sequence). This chain's CDR3 is CSARISGQASNQPQHF. In DNA, the CDR3 is TGCAGTGCTAGGATATCTGGACAGGCTAGCAATCAGCCCCAGCATTTT.

This clonotype was recorded a few times. The chain has TRBV20-1 and TRBJ1-2; D is ambiguous. Germline CDR1 DFQATT, CDR2 SNEGSKA (reference sequence). The CDR3 has 14 amino acids. Between the trimmed V and J ends, which lost 1 base and 3 bases, there was a span of 12 bases. CDR3 region: CSARAHRRDYGYTF. The CDR3 bases are TGCAGTGCTAGAGCACACAGAAGGGACTATGGCTACACCTTC.

The chain links TRBV11-2 to TRBJ2-1, with a possible D match to TRBD2 (6 bases). Germline V lookup: CDR1 SGHAT, CDR2 FQNNGV. The ends were cut back, 1 base at V and 15 bases at J, with 13 bases in the middle. CDR3 size: 12 residues. As DNA, the CDR3 is TGTGCCAGCAGCTTAGGCGCTAGCGCTCGGTTCTTC. Translated: CASSLGASARFF.

J is TRBJ2-1 and V is TRBV7-6, with D tentatively TRBD2 (6 bases). The CDR3 consists of 15 residues. Germline CDR1 and CDR2: SGHVS and FNYEAQ. Trimming removed 1 base at V and 8 bases at J, with 15 bases between. Here the CDR3 reads CASSLGGPGADEQFF. CDR3 sequence (DNA): TGTGCCAGCAGCTTAGGAGGGCCGGGAGCCGATGAGCAGTTCTTC.

The rearrangement links TRBV27 to TRBJ2-1; 10 bases are shared with TRBD2. This CDR3 spans 15 amino acids. Trimming removed 7 bases from V and 4 bases from J; junction bases left unmatched: 7. In germline, CDR1 is MNHEY, CDR2 SMNVEV (reference sequence). The CDR3 here is CASTGGTSVYNEQFF. The CDR3 DNA reads TGTGCCAGCACCGGAGGGACTAGCGTTTACAATGAGCAGTTCTTC.

The J gene is TRBJ1-5, the V gene TRBV6-1, with D maybe TRBD1 (5 bases). The CDR3 runs to 15 residues. Germline CDR1 is MNHNS and CDR2 is SASEGT. V was clipped by 6 bases and J by 4 bases, with 16 bases between them. This CDR3 reads CASRETGTENQPQHF. The CDR3 region has the DNA TGTGCCAGCAGGGAAACCGGGACGGAGAATCAGCCCCAGCATTTT.

This sequence joins TRBV21-1 and TRBJ1-1. TRBV21-1 is flagged as a pseudogene. The CDR3 has 14 amino acids. The CDR3 region is CASTITKMNTEAFF. CDR3 DNA: TGTGCCAGCACCATAACTAAAATGAACACTGAAGCTTTCTTT.

This clonotype was counted ten times or more. CDR3 region: CASREPLLTDTQYF. The CDR3 DNA sequence: TGTGCCAGCAGGGAACCCCTACTCACAGATACGCAGTATTTT. The chain couples TRBV7-9 to TRBJ2-3; D gene unclear. Germline V gives CDR1 SEHNR, CDR2 FQNEAQ (reference sequence). V lost 6 bases to trimming and J lost 2 bases, with 12 bases between them. This CDR3 comprises 14 residues.

The chain employs TRBV7-6 and TRBJ2-7, with D possibly being TRBD1 (6 bases). The germline CDR1 and CDR2 sequences are SGHVS and FNYEAQ. The CDR3 loop spans 14 amino acids. The V end was cut by 5 bases, the J end by 7 bases, with 18 bases between. For the CDR3, the DNA is TGTGCCAGCAGCCCGGAGACAGGAGGTTTGGAGCAGTACTTC. This translates into CASSPETGGLEQYF.

The chain joins TRBV3-1 to TRBJ2-1; 11 positions match TRBD2. The trim removed 4 bases at V and 8 bases at J, leaving 4 bases unmatched. The germline CDR1 and CDR2 sequences are LGHDT and YNNKEL (reference sequence). CDR3 length: 14 residues. The CDR3 coding sequence is TGTGCCAGCAGCCCTAGCGGGGGGAGGTATGAGCAGTTCTTC. Translated: CASSPSGGRYEQFF.

The V gene is TRBV11-2, the J gene TRBJ2-5, with 8 bases that match TRBD2. The CDR3 loop spans 15 amino acids. V lost 2 bases to trimming and J lost 4 bases; unmatched junction nucleotides: 6. Germline CDR1 and CDR2: SGHAT and FQNNGV. The CDR3 spells CASSLSGGATETQYF. The CDR3 DNA is TGTGCCAGCAGCTTATCGGGGGGGGCCACAGAGACCCAGTACTTC.

This clonotype appeared a few times. The gene calls are TRBV5-1 and TRBJ2-3; 13 bases line up with TRBD2. V shed 2 bases, J shed 4 bases, and the junction held 1 base outside the gene matches. CDR1 is SGHRS and CDR2 is YFSETQ in the germline V gene. This CDR3 spans 15 amino acids. For the CDR3, the DNA is TGCGCCAGCAGCTTCACTAGCGGGGGGGCAGATACGCAGTATTTT. Translated: CASSFTSGGADTQYF.

This chain connects TRBV4-2 to TRBJ1-1, with no clear D. This CDR3 is built from 16 residues. V lost 0 bases, J lost 4 bases, and 15 bases lay in between. Germline V gene sequence: CDR1 LGHNA, CDR2 YNFKEQ. This chain's CDR3 is CASSQEQSWGGTEAFF. CDR3 nucleotide sequence: TGTGCCAGCAGCCAAGAACAGTCTTGGGGAGGCACTGAAGCTTTCTTT.

This clonotype has at least ten counts. The chain joins TRBV29-1 to TRBJ1-1; D remains ambiguous. V lost 3 bases and J lost 3, with 8 bases in between. CDR1 is SQVTM, CDR2 ANQGSEA, per germline. The CDR3 runs to 12 residues. The CDR3 bases are TGCAGCGTTGAGGGGTTACACACTGAAGCTTTCTTT. Amino acids: CSVEGLHTEAFF.

This clonotype has ten or more counts. The genes are TRBV5-1 and TRBJ1-2; no clear D. Germline values: CDR1 SGHRS, CDR2 YFSETQ. Trimming left V 0 bases short and J 7 bases short, with 16 bases between. The CDR3 consists of 15 residues. CDR3 DNA: TGCGCCAGCAGCTTGGACCTTGTCGATTGGTCTGGCTACACCTTC. Its translation: CASSLDLVDWSGYTF.

This clonotype was detected a few times. The chain links TRBV7-8 to TRBJ1-2; maybe TRBD1 (6 bases). The CDR3 totals 14 residues. Per the germline V gene, CDR1 is SGHVS and CDR2 is FQNEAQ. Trimming took 1 base from V and 4 from J, leaving 10 bases between them. The CDR3 sequence: CASSLVRTAYGYTF. The CDR3 DNA is TGTGCCAGCAGCTTAGTTCGGACAGCCTATGGCTACACCTTC.

This clonotype was counted a few times. V gene TRBV9 combines with J gene TRBJ2-7; weak D call: TRBD1 (6 bases). V lost 0 bases and J 6 bases, leaving 10 bases between the germline ends. The CDR3 is 13 residues long. CDR1 and CDR2 from the germline V gene are SGDLS and YYNGEE. Written as DNA, the CDR3 is TGTGCCAGCAGCGTAGAGACAGGTGGCGAGCAGTACTTC. Residues: CASSVETGGEQYF.

This clonotype counts as medium-sized. CDR3 sequence: CATSDSRNIQYF. The CDR3 bases are TGTGCCACCAGTGACAGTCGTAATATTCAGTACTTC. The chain uses TRBV24-1 and TRBJ2-4; no firm D call. V was clipped by 4 bases and J by 10 bases, with 10 bases between them. This CDR3 region has 12 residues. CDR1 KGHDR and CDR2 SFDVKD come from the germline V gene.

The rearrangement uses TRBV6-2 or TRBV6-3 and TRBJ2-5; 10 nucleotides align to TRBD2. Per the germline V gene, CDR1 is MNHEY and CDR2 is SVGEGT. J was trimmed by 5 bases and V by 5 bases; bases with no gene match: 14. The CDR3 totals 17 residues. CDR3 nucleotide sequence: TGTGCCAGCAGTGGCCGTCCAGCGGGAGGGCCTACGGAGACCCAGTACTTC. It encodes CASSGRPAGGPTETQYF.